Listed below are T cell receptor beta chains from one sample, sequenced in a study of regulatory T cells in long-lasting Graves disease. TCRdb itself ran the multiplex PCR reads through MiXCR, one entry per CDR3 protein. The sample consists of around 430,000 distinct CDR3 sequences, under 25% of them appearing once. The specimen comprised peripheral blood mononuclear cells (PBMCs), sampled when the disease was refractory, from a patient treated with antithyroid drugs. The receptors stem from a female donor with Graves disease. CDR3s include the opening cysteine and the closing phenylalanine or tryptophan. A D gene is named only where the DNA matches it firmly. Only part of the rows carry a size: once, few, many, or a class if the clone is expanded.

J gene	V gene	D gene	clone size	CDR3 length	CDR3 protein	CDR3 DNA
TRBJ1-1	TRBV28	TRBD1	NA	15	CASSAYRGLGTEAFF	TGTGCCAGCAGTGCCTATAGGGGGCTAGGGACTGAAGCTTTCTTT
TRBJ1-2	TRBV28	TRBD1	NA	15	CASSLFGTGYYGYTF	TGTGCCAGCAGTTTATTCGGGACAGGGTACTATGGCTACACCTTC
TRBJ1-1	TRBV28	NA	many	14	CASSLSNRNTEAFF	TGTGCCAGCAGTTTAAGTAACAGGAACACTGAAGCTTTCTTT
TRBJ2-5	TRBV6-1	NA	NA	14	CASSELAGSETQYF	TGTGCCAGCAGTGAACTAGCCGGTTCGGAGACCCAGTACTTC
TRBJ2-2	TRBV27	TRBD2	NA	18	CASSSGTSGRAYTGELFF	TGTGCCAGCAGCTCCGGGACTAGCGGGAGAGCATACACCGGGGAGCTGTTTTTT
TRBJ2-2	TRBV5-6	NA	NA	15	CASSLTRDVGGELFF	TGTGCCAGCAGCTTGACCAGGGACGTGGGAGGGGAGCTGTTTTTT
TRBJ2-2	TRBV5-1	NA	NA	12	CASCLDTGELFF	TGCGCCAGTTGTTTGGACACCGGGGAGCTGTTTTTT
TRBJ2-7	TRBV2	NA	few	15	CASSLGGAGSYEQYF	TGTGCCAGCAGCCTTGGAGGGGCAGGGTCCTACGAGCAGTACTTC
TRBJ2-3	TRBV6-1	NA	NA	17	CASSPAYRRGGTDTQYF	TGTGCCAGCAGTCCCGCGTACAGGAGAGGGGGCACAGATACGCAGTATTTT
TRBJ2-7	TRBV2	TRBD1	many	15	CASRVQGILVDEQYF	TGTGCCAGCAGAGTACAGGGGATTTTGGTCGACGAGCAGTACTTC
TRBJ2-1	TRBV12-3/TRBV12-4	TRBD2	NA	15	CASSLSLAGYNEQFF	TGTGCCAGCAGTTTGTCTCTAGCGGGGTACAATGAGCAGTTCTTC
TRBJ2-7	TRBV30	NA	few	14	CAWSYDTPLDEQYF	TGTGCCTGGAGTTACGACACCCCCCTGGACGAGCAGTACTTC
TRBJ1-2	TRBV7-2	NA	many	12	CASSLAPYGYTF	TGTGCCAGCAGCTTAGCTCCCTATGGCTACACCTTC
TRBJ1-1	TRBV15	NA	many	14	CATNQQGLDTEAFF	TGTGCCACCAACCAACAGGGCCTGGACACTGAAGCTTTCTTT
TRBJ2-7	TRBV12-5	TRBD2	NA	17	CASGLVTGGSSTYEQYF	TGTGCTAGTGGTTTGGTAACGGGCGGGAGTTCCACCTACGAGCAGTACTTC
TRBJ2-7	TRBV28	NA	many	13	CASSFGYNDEQYF	TGTGCCAGCAGTTTCGGCTATAACGACGAGCAGTACTTC
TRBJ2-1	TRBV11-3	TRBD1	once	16	CASSARGTGSYNEQFF	TGTGCCAGCAGCGCTCGAGGGACAGGGAGTTACAATGAGCAGTTCTTC